The text below deals with one TCR beta chain. The data stem from a study of control samples from healthy donors and cancer patients. Sequenced by immunoSEQ multiplex PCR; TCRdb stores in-frame clones only, minus some. This sample yields some 150,000 clones, of which around 94% are seen a single time; 12% to 15% belongs to the top ten. V dropped 1 base and J dropped 4 bases, with 3 bases sitting between them. Germline CDR1 LGHNT, CDR2 FRNRAP. The CDR3 consists of 12 residues. The material sequenced was PBMCs. This TCR was sampled from a man aged 60 to 75 with colorectal cancer. J is TRBJ2-3 and V is TRBV12-5; D unresolved. The CDR3 nucleotides read TGTGCTAGTGGTTTGGGGGCAGATACGCAGTATTTT. Translated: CASGLGADTQYF.